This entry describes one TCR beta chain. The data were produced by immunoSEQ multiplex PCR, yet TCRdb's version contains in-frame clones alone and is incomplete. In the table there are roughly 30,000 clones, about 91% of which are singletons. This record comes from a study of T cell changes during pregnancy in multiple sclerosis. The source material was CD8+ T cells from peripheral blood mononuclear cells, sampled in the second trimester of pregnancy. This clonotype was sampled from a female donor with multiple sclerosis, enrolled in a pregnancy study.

The CDR3 sequence is CATSRVGTGIYEQYF. DNA of the CDR3: TGTGCCACCAGCAGAGTCGGGACAGGGATCTACGAGCAGTACTTC. This chain uses TRBV15 with TRBJ2-7, with 9 nucleotides matching TRBD1. The CDR3 extends over 15 amino acids. CDR1 LNHNV and CDR2 YYDKDF come from the germline V gene (reference sequence). V lost 1 base, J lost 3 bases, and 4 bases stayed unmatched.